This T cell receptor beta chain was found in a study of cytomegalovirus exposure and HLA in healthy donors. The study's findings and limits: Researchers reported that a few CMV-associated chains were confirmed in vitro as CMV antigen-specific. Most TCR sequences showed up rarely, but some public TCRs showed up in many donors. Overall, approximately 150 TCR beta chains were annotated as cytomegalovirus-associated. Reports credit the classifier with highly specific, highly sensitive diagnosis of cytomegalovirus status.

Data came from immunoSEQ multiplex PCR; TCRdb stores just in-frame clones and leaves some out. This table holds approximately 160,000 clones, less than 90% found once. Details on this clone: Its antigen is currently unknown.

Input material: PBMCs. This sequence was found in a woman under 30 in good health and CMV-seronegative.

Here the CDR3 DNA reads TGTGCCAGTAGTAGCCCGGGACAGGGCAATGTCTATGGCTACACCTTC. It codes for CASSSPGQGNVYGYTF. The chain uses TRBV19 and TRBJ1-2; 9 nucleotides align to TRBD1. Trimming at V came to 4 bases and at J to 4 bases, leaving 10 bases not matched to a gene. The CDR3 has 16 residues. CDR1 is LNHDA and CDR2 is SQIVND in the germline V gene (reference sequence).